Listed below are T cell receptor beta chains from one sample, sequenced in a study of technical replicates of blood from several donors. TCRdb's table, derived via immunoSEQ multiplex PCR, lists solely in-frame clones and lacks some. The table lists tens of thousands of clones, less than 98% of them singletons. Sequences were obtained from T cells isolated from PBMCs. The receptors were gathered from a human donor in good health. Each CDR3 is given with its conserved first and last residue. A D gene is named only where the DNA matches it firmly. A row's size may be missing; if present it is once, few, many or a size class.

TRBJ2-7	TRBV9	TRBD1	-	TGTGCCAGCAGCGTTGGGACAGGGGGCCACGAGCAGTACTTC	CASSVGTGGHEQYF
TRBJ2-7	TRBV2	-	-	TGTGCCAGCTCTCTCGGAGGGTCATCCTACGAGCAGTACTTC	CASSLGGSSYEQYF
TRBJ2-7	TRBV2	TRBD2	-	TGTGCCAGCATTCTCGGGGTAGCGGGAGGGTACGAGCAGTACTTC	CASILGVAGGYEQYF
TRBJ1-1	TRBV6-5	TRBD1	few	TGTGCCAGCAGACCTACAGGGGTTTACACTGAAGCTTTCTTT	CASRPTGVYTEAFF
TRBJ1-1	TRBV2	TRBD1	-	TGTGCCAGCATGAGGACAGGGAACACTGAAGCTTTCTTT	CASMRTGNTEAFF
TRBJ1-1	TRBV25-1	TRBD1	-	TGTGCCAGCAGTGAACTAGACAGGGGTGGAAACACTGAAGCTTTCTTT	CASSELDRGGNTEAFF
TRBJ1-1	TRBV11-2	-	-	TGTGCCAGCAGCTTAGAGGCCAGGGAACTTTCTGAAGCTTTCTTT	CASSLEARELSEAFF
TRBJ2-2	TRBV4-1	TRBD2	-	TGCGCCAGCAGCCAAGTCGGGACTAGCGGGAGGGCCGCGACCGGGGAGCTGTTTTTT	CASSQVGTSGRAATGELFF
TRBJ1-6	TRBV7-9	-	-	TGTGCCAGCAGCTTAGCGCAATCTGTGGGCTCACCCCTCCACTTT	CASSLAQSVGSPLHF
TRBJ1-2	TRBV6-6	TRBD1	once	TGTGCCAGCAGTTCCCCAGGGGGCGATGGCTACACCTTC	CASSSPGGDGYTF
TRBJ2-2	TRBV7-9	-	-	TGTGCCAGCAGCTTGTCTCACACCGGGGAGCTGTTTTTT	CASSLSHTGELFF
TRBJ1-2	TRBV11-2	TRBD1	-	TGTGCCAGCAGCTACACTACAGGGGTATATGGCTACACCTTC	CASSYTTGVYGYTF
TRBJ1-1	TRBV30	-	-	TGTGGGGGCCAGTCGGCGAATGGAGCTTTCTTT	CGGQSANGAFF
TRBJ2-7	TRBV5-1	TRBD1	once	TGCGCCAGCAGCCCGGCGGGGACAGGGAGCTACGAGCAGTACTTC	CASSPAGTGSYEQYF
TRBJ2-3	TRBV28	TRBD2	-	TGTGCCAGCAGTTTACTAGCGGGAGCAGATACGCAGTATTTT	CASSLLAGADTQYF
TRBJ2-1	TRBV7-9	-	-	TGTGCCAGCAGCTTAGCGCTAGCGCAAAACAATGAGCAGTTCTTC	CASSLALAQNNEQFF
TRBJ2-3	TRBV20-1	-	-	TGCAGTCCACTCCGTTCAGATACGCAGTATTTT	CSPLRSDTQYF
TRBJ2-7	TRBV7-6	TRBD1	-	TGTGCCAGCAGCCAAGGGACAGTCTACGAGCAGTACTTC	CASSQGTVYEQYF
TRBJ1-1	TRBV9	TRBD1	once	TGTGCCAGCAGCTCCCGAGGGGCAGGGGGGACTGAAGCTTTCTTT	CASSSRGAGGTEAFF
TRBJ2-1	TRBV7-9	-	-	TGTGCCAGCAGCCCACCCGGGGAGCAGTTCTTC	CASSPPGEQFF
TRBJ1-2	TRBV5-4	TRBD1	once	TGTGCCAGCAGCTTTGCAGGGGGCGGGTATGGCTACACCTTC	CASSFAGGGYGYTF
TRBJ1-5	TRBV7-3	-	-	TGTGCCAGCAGCTTAGGAGGGCGCGGTCAGCCCCAGCATTTT	CASSLGGRGQPQHF
TRBJ2-7	TRBV6-1	TRBD1	-	TGTGCCAGCAGTGAACCCGAACTCCGGACAGGAGGCGAGCAGTACTTC	CASSEPELRTGGEQYF
TRBJ2-7	TRBV2	-	-	TGTGCCAGCAGGCCTTCAATCCCTCAGGGGTCCGAGCAGTACTTC	CASRPSIPQGSEQYF
TRBJ2-3	TRBV19	TRBD2	-	TGTGCCAGTAGTATTTATAGCGGGAAGGCAGATACGCAGTATTTT	CASSIYSGKADTQYF
TRBJ2-1	TRBV5-1	-	-	TGCGCCAGCAGCCAGACAACTGGTCTCTACAATGAGCAGTTCTTC	CASSQTTGLYNEQFF
TRBJ2-1	TRBV21-1	-	-	TGTGCCAGCAGCAAACGAAGGCGGGACGGCTCCTACAATGAGCAGTTCTTC	CASSKRRRDGSYNEQFF
TRBJ1-2	TRBV30	TRBD1	-	TGTGCCTGGACCCTACCGGGACAGTTCTATGGCTACACCTTC	CAWTLPGQFYGYTF
TRBJ2-7	TRBV6-1	TRBD1	-	TGTGCCAGCAGTGAACGTTGGGGACAGGGGTCCTACGAGCAGTACTTC	CASSERWGQGSYEQYF
TRBJ2-1	TRBV12-5	TRBD2	-	TGTGCTAGTGGTTTCTCAAGCAAGGGAGGGACCCAGAGACGCTACAATGAGCAGTTCTTC	CASGFSSKGGTQRRYNEQFF
TRBJ2-5	TRBV7-9	TRBD2	-	TGTGCCAGCAGCCTAACGCTAAGGACTAGCGGGACGGAGACCCAGTACTTC	CASSLTLRTSGTETQYF
TRBJ2-5	TRBV28	-	-	TGTGCCAGCACCCCACCCTCGCCACAGGTCTGGTTGGAGACCCAGTACTTC	CASTPPSPQVWLETQYF
TRBJ2-5	TRBV6-5	TRBD2	once	TGTGCCAGCAGTTACCCCGGACTAGCGGGTCAAGAGACCCAGTACTTC	CASSYPGLAGQETQYF
TRBJ2-1	TRBV19	TRBD2	-	TGTGCCAGTAACCCTAGCGGGGGGAGGAGTGGGAATGAGCAGTTCTTC	CASNPSGGRSGNEQFF
TRBJ2-6	TRBV7-9	-	-	TGTGCCGGACGACAGCTGGCTAGCTCTGGGGCCAACGTCCTGACTTTC	CAGRQLASSGANVLTF
TRBJ2-5	TRBV19	-	-	TGTGCCAGTAGCGAGACAGCGCCAGAGACCCAGTACTTC	CASSETAPETQYF
TRBJ2-3	TRBV6-5	-	-	TGTGCCAGCAGTTACCAAGGGACACCATATACGCAGTATTTT	CASSYQGTPYTQYF
TRBJ1-1	TRBV4-1	TRBD1	-	TGCGCCAGCAGCCAGGAGGACAGGGGAGCCACTGAAGCTTTCTTT	CASSQEDRGATEAFF
TRBJ1-1	TRBV28	-	-	TGTGCCAGCAGTTTAATAGGACACTATAACACTGAAGCTTTCTTT	CASSLIGHYNTEAFF
TRBJ2-7	TRBV29-1	TRBD2	-	TGCAGCGTCGGGACTAGCGGGATCGGGGAGCAGTACTTC	CSVGTSGIGEQYF
TRBJ1-5	TRBV2	-	-	TGTGCCAGCAGGAGAGATAGCAATCAGCCCCAGCATTTT	CASRRDSNQPQHF
TRBJ1-3	TRBV5-1	TRBD1	-	TGCGCCAGCAGCTTGGACGGGACAGGGGGAAACACCATATATTTT	CASSLDGTGGNTIYF
TRBJ1-2	TRBV7-2	-	-	TGTGCCAGCAGCTTAGCTCAGAACTATGGCTACACCTTC	CASSLAQNYGYTF
TRBJ2-7	TRBV6-5	TRBD1	-	TGTGCCAGCAGTCGGGACAGGGTTTCGCCCCACGAGCAGTACTTC	CASSRDRVSPHEQYF
TRBJ1-5	TRBV5-3	TRBD1	-	TGTGCCAGAAGCTCAAGACAGGGACCCCCTCCGGAACAGCCCCAGCATTTT	CARSSRQGPPPEQPQHF